Below are 5 T cell receptor beta chains sequenced from a single sample in a study of siplizumab effects on memory and regulatory T cells. Profiling relied on immunoSEQ multiplex PCR, and the TCRdb table lists in-frame clones only, not all of them. The table shows 98,000 or so clones, with 93% occurring only once. The sequencing input was Tregs sorted from blood. These receptors were collected from a human donor in good health.

This chain links TRBV5-5 with TRBJ2-7, with a weak D call TRBD2 (6 bases). This CDR3 comprises 13 residues. Trimming took 5 bases from V and 5 from J, leaving 14 bases between them. CDR1 is SGHKS, CDR2 YYEKEE, per germline (reference sequence). The CDR3 DNA is TGTGCCAGCAGTCCGGGGGTCAGGGACGAGCAGTACTTC. Protein sequence: CASSPGVRDEQYF.

The chain uses TRBV4-2 and TRBJ2-4, with a tentative D call TRBD1 (6 bases). V was shortened by 4 bases and J by 5 bases, with 18 bases between the two germline ends. CDR3 length equals 16 residues. Germline values: CDR1 LGHNA, CDR2 YNFKEQ. The CDR3 nucleotides are TGTGCCAGCAGCCTAGCCCCACAGGGTGGGCAAAACATTCAGTACTTC. As protein: CASSLAPQGGQNIQYF.

The chain is built from TRBV11-3 and TRBJ2-7; tentative D call: TRBD2 (6 bases). The CDR3 is 15 residues long. Trimming shortened V by 1 base and J by 5 bases, and 15 bases separated the two germline ends. Germline V gene sequence: CDR1 SGHNT, CDR2 YENEEA. The CDR3 is CASSLGLVKVDEQYF. For the CDR3, the DNA is TGTGCCAGCAGCTTAGGACTAGTCAAAGTCGACGAGCAGTACTTC.

This clone has just a few counts. The chain joins TRBV19 to TRBJ2-4; 12 bases match TRBD2. The V gene end was trimmed by 6 bases and the J gene end by 6 bases; junction bases not matched to a gene: 3. This CDR3 is 14 amino acids long. From germline, CDR1 is LNHDA and CDR2 SQIVND (reference sequence). The CDR3 sequence is CASRQLAGGNIQYF. CDR3 nucleotide sequence: TGTGCCAGTAGGCAACTAGCGGGGGGAAACATTCAGTACTTC.

Turning to this clone: A read error may produce the germline difference seen at one junction end. The V gene is TRBV15, the J gene TRBJ1-1; perhaps TRBD1 as D (5 bases). The CDR3 extends over 17 amino acids. From germline, CDR1 is LNHNV and CDR2 YYDKDF (reference sequence). The CDR3 sequence is CATSREGVLGVNTEAFF. CDR3 coding DNA: TGTGCCACCAGCCGAGAAGGGGTATTGGGGGTGAACACTGAAGCTTTCTTT.